This T cell receptor beta chain was obtained from a study of blood T cell repertoires in COVID-19. This clone has just one count. Profiling relied on immunoSEQ multiplex PCR, and the TCRdb table lists in-frame clones only, not all of them. The profile shows 200,000 to 300,000 clones, more than 75% of them singletons. The V gene's germline CDR1 is SNHLY and CDR2 FYNNEI. The CDR3 runs to 13 residues. Trimming pared 5 bases from V and 3 bases from J, leaving 10 bases between. The sample comprised peripheral blood. The rearrangement joins TRBV2 to TRBJ1-1; D is undetermined. The clonotype originates from a woman aged 50 to 65 with acute or convalescent COVID-19. CDR3: CASSQRRDTEAFF. The DNA for the CDR3 is TGTGCCAGCAGTCAACGCCGGGACACTGAAGCTTTCTTT.